This T cell receptor beta chain was obtained from a study of blood T cell repertoires in COVID-19. Across the study: COVID-19 samples, acute and convalescent, were from the United States, Italy and Spain.

Germline-derived CDR1 and CDR2 are LNHDA and SQIVND (reference sequence). V shed 8 bases and J shed 0 bases, with 11 bases lying between them. The CDR3 contains 14 residues. Cohort placement rested on clinical history that participants reported themselves. Profiling relied on immunoSEQ multiplex PCR, and the TCRdb table lists in-frame clones only, not all of them. The sample contains over 140,000 clones, approximately 79% of which appear only once. Sample: PBMCs or T cells enriched from blood (not recorded which). The clonotype was recovered from a woman between 50 and 59 years old who had recovered from COVID-19. The J gene is TRBJ1-5, the V gene TRBV19; D might be TRBD1 (6 bases). The CDR3 DNA sequence: TGTGCCAGTTGGAACAGGGATAGCAATCAGCCCCAGCATTTT. Protein sequence: CASWNRDSNQPQHF.